This is a list of T cell receptor beta chains from one sample in a study of T cell responses to AZD1222 COVID-19 vaccine. Libraries were prepared by immunoSEQ multiplex PCR; TCRdb keeps only in-frame clonotypes and omits some of them. The data contain about 160,000 clones, roughly 90% of them singletons. Sequences were derived from peripheral blood, sampled 28 days after the second AZD1222 dose. These receptors were obtained from an adult who received the AZD1222 COVID-19 vaccine. Both conserved end residues are part of each CDR3. The D gene is left open where the match is weak. The size field is filled for only some rows; it gives once, few, many or a size class.

j_call v_call d_call clone_size cdr3_nt cdr3_aa
TRBJ2-7 TRBV4-3 TRBD2 NA TGCGCCAGCAGCCCCGGCCCCGCGGGAGGGTACGAGCAGTACTTC CASSPGPAGGYEQYF
TRBJ2-2 TRBV6-2/TRBV6-3 NA NA TGTGCCAGCAGTTACGGTATGACTAGTCCCGGGGAGCTGTTTTTT CASSYGMTSPGELFF
TRBJ2-7 TRBV7-2 NA NA TGTGCCAGCAGCCTTAACCGGGGCTACGAGCAGTACTTC CASSLNRGYEQYF
TRBJ2-7 TRBV6-2/TRBV6-3 NA NA TGTGCCAGCAGTTACACCGACATCTACGAGCAGTACTTC CASSYTDIYEQYF
TRBJ1-3 TRBV3-1/TRBV3-2 NA NA TGTGCCAGCAGCCATGGACCTGGAAACACCATATATTTT CASSHGPGNTIYF
TRBJ2-7 TRBV5-1 NA NA TGCGCCAGCAGCTCCGTGATGCAGGGACCCCCCTACGAGCAGTACTTC CASSSVMQGPPYEQYF
TRBJ2-1 TRBV28 TRBD2 NA TGTGCCAGCAGTTTAGGACTAGCGGGAGGGCTCGATGAGCAGTTCTTC CASSLGLAGGLDEQFF
TRBJ1-3 TRBV2 NA NA TGTGCCAGCAGTGGGGCGCCTTTCTCTGGAAACACCATATATTTT CASSGAPFSGNTIYF
TRBJ1-5 TRBV2 TRBD1 NA TGTGCCAGCAGTGCCGGGACAGGGGGACAGCCCCAGCATTTT CASSAGTGGQPQHF
TRBJ1-6 TRBV18 TRBD1 NA TGTGCCAGCTCACAAGGAGGGGACAGGGAATCACCCCTCCACTTT CASSQGGDRESPLHF
TRBJ2-5 TRBV5-1 TRBD2 NA TGCGCCAGCAGCTCGGGACTAGCGGCAAAAGAGACCCAGTACTTC CASSSGLAAKETQYF
TRBJ1-5 TRBV6-5 NA NA TGTGCCAGCAGAAGGACAGATAGCAATCAGCCCCAGCATTTT CASRRTDSNQPQHF
TRBJ2-7 TRBV28 TRBD2 NA TGTGCCAGCAGTTTAGGGCTAGCGGGACAGTCCTACGAGCAGTACTTC CASSLGLAGQSYEQYF
TRBJ2-5 TRBV28 NA NA TGTGCCAGCAGTTTATTTCCAGGGGAGACCCAGTACTTC CASSLFPGETQYF
TRBJ2-7 TRBV6-2/TRBV6-3 TRBD2 once TGTGCCAGCAGTTACCCCCGGGGGACTAGCCCCATCGAGCAGTACTTC CASSYPRGTSPIEQYF
TRBJ1-1 TRBV5-1 NA NA TGCGCCAGCATGAGGGCGAGTGAAGCTTTCTTT CASMRASEAFF
TRBJ2-1 TRBV27 NA NA TGTGCCAGCAGAAGTTTGGTTAATGAGCAGTTCTTC CASRSLVNEQFF
TRBJ2-7 TRBV2 NA NA TGTGCCAGCACGTCATCTAGAGCCGAGCAGTACTTC CASTSSRAEQYF
TRBJ2-1 TRBV9 TRBD2 NA TGTGCCAGCAGCGTAGTTTTAGCGGGACCCCATCTCAATGAGCAGTTCTTC CASSVVLAGPHLNEQFF
TRBJ1-6 TRBV7-9 NA NA TGTGCCAGCATCCGGGGGAGCTCCTATAATTCACCCCTCCACTTT CASIRGSSYNSPLHF
TRBJ1-3 TRBV27 NA NA TGTGCCAGCAGTTTATGGGGAGTCGATGGAAACACCATATATTTT CASSLWGVDGNTIYF
TRBJ2-1 TRBV11-3 NA NA TGTGCCAGCAGCTTAGAGTCTAGCTCCTACAATGAGCAGTTCTTC CASSLESSSYNEQFF
TRBJ1-2 TRBV3-1/TRBV3-2 NA NA TGTGCCAGCAGCCAAGATTCAGCCAGGGTACCCTATGGCTACACCTTC CASSQDSARVPYGYTF
TRBJ2-7 TRBV5-6 TRBD1 NA TGTGCCAGCAGCCAGGGACAGGGAGTCTACGAGCAGTACTTC CASSQGQGVYEQYF
TRBJ2-1 TRBV2 TRBD1 once TGTGCCAGCAGTACCACAGGGGCCCATGAGCAGTTCTTC CASSTTGAHEQFF
TRBJ2-3 TRBV6-2/TRBV6-3 NA NA TGTGCCAGCAGTTGGCCTAGCTTTTCCACAGATACGCAGTATTTT CASSWPSFSTDTQYF
TRBJ1-1 TRBV10-1 TRBD1 few TGCGCCAGCACCGGACAGGGTAATTCGAACACTGAAGCTTTCTTT CASTGQGNSNTEAFF
TRBJ2-1 TRBV5-4 TRBD2 NA TGTGCCAGCAGCTTGCCCGGGACTAGCAGTATTAATGAGCAGTTCTTC CASSLPGTSSINEQFF
TRBJ2-5 TRBV24-1 NA once TGTGCCACCAGTGATCCCCAGAGGTCCAGAGGAGGCCAAGAGACCCAGTACTTC CATSDPQRSRGGQETQYF
TRBJ2-7 TRBV4-1 NA NA TGCGCCAGCAGCCAGGACTCGGGAAACGTTGGAATCTCCTACGAGCAGTACTTC CASSQDSGNVGISYEQYF